A selection of T cell receptor beta chains follows, all from one sample in a study of technical replicates of blood from several donors. Sequencing was performed with immunoSEQ multiplex PCR; in TCRdb, only in-frame clones are kept and a portion is missing. The sample lists under 75,000 clones, 80% to 95% seen once, with about 4.5% in the top ten. Sequenced sample: PBMCs. The receptors here all came from a human donor in good health. Some clones in this sample may be carry-over from other donors' samples. The CDR3 runs from the conserved cysteine through the conserved F or W. The order of the fields is J gene, D gene, V gene, clone size, CDR3 protein, CDR3 DNA. D genes are given only for firm matches. Not every row has a clone size; where given, it reads once, few, many or a size class.

TRBJ2-3 TRBD1 TRBV6-5 NA CASRPTGGWTDTQYF TGTGCCAGCAGGCCTACAGGGGGCTGGACAGATACGCAGTATTTT
TRBJ2-3 NA TRBV11-2 NA CASSLAPLLVADTQYF TGTGCCAGCAGCTTAGCCCCCCTACTAGTCGCAGATACGCAGTATTTT
TRBJ1-2 NA TRBV12-5 NA CASGLGSGYDYGYTF TGTGCTAGTGGTCTGGGATCGGGTTATGACTATGGCTACACCTTC
TRBJ2-2 NA TRBV7-9 NA CASSPRGTGELFF TGTGCCAGCAGCCCCCGCGGGACCGGGGAGCTGTTTTTT
TRBJ2-7 TRBD1 TRBV6-1 NA CASTVRGRSHEQYF TGTGCCAGCACCGTGAGGGGGCGCAGTCACGAGCAGTACTTC
TRBJ2-7 NA TRBV4-1 NA CASSQGGSYEQYF TGCGCCAGCAGCCAAGGAGGCAGCTACGAGCAGTACTTC
TRBJ1-1 NA TRBV9 few CASSLLWASEAFF TGTGCCAGCAGCCTCCTCTGGGCGTCTGAAGCTTTCTTT
TRBJ1-1 NA TRBV30 NA CAWNRLNTEAFF TGTGCCTGGAACAGGCTGAACACTGAAGCTTTCTTT
TRBJ2-5 NA TRBV15 NA CATAGTAQETQYF TGTGCCACCGCGGGGACAGCCCAAGAGACCCAGTACTTC
TRBJ1-1 TRBD1 TRBV6-5 NA CASSYSRTGGTEAFF TGTGCCAGCAGTTACTCTAGGACAGGGGGCACTGAAGCTTTCTTT
TRBJ1-2 TRBD1 TRBV12-5 NA CASGLPMLGTANYGYTF TGTGCTAGTGGTTTGCCAATGTTAGGGACAGCTAACTATGGCTACACCTTC
TRBJ2-3 TRBD2 TRBV4-1 NA CASSLAGGRTDTQYF TGCGCCAGCAGCCTAGCGGGGGGGAGGACAGATACGCAGTATTTT
TRBJ2-2 TRBD1 TRBV7-3 NA CASSLEPDRFLSGELFF TGTGCCAGCAGCTTAGAGCCGGACAGGTTCTTATCCGGGGAGCTGTTTTTT
TRBJ1-1 TRBD1 TRBV5-1 NA CASSWGTVTLTEAFF TGCGCCAGCAGCTGGGGGACAGTAACGCTCACTGAAGCTTTCTTT
TRBJ1-1 NA TRBV6-1 NA CASSETYTEAFF TGTGCCAGCAGTGAAACTTACACTGAAGCTTTCTTT
TRBJ1-1 NA TRBV5-4 NA CASSPFPGNTEAFF TGTGCCAGCAGCCCTTTCCCAGGGAACACTGAAGCTTTCTTT
TRBJ2-5 NA TRBV7-6 NA CASSLNMQGETQYF TGTGCCAGCAGCTTAAATATGCAGGGTGAGACCCAGTACTTC
TRBJ1-4 TRBD1 TRBV30 once CAWSREGAWESTNEKLFF TGTGCCTGGAGCCGGGAGGGGGCCTGGGAATCAACTAATGAAAAACTGTTTTTT
TRBJ2-1 NA TRBV7-9 once CASSLAGLGTSLLF TGTGCCAGCAGCTTAGCGGGCCTCGGGACAAGCCTGCTCTTC
TRBJ1-4 NA TRBV11-2 NA CASSYQGATNEKLFF TGTGCCAGCAGCTATCAAGGGGCAACTAATGAAAAACTGTTTTTT
TRBJ1-2 NA TRBV6-4 once CASSDQGQSYTF TGTGCCAGCAGTGACCAAGGACAGTCCTACACCTTC
TRBJ2-7 TRBD1 TRBV2 NA CASMGTGLSYEQYF TGTGCCAGCATGGGGACAGGGCTCTCCTACGAGCAGTACTTC
TRBJ2-7 NA TRBV7-3 NA CASSLGQLYEQYF TGTGCCAGCAGCTTAGGGCAGCTTTACGAGCAGTACTTC
TRBJ2-2 NA TRBV29-1 NA CSVVPPGANTGELFF TGCAGCGTTGTTCCTCCAGGGGCGAACACCGGGGAGCTGTTTTTT
TRBJ2-7 TRBD1 TRBV27 NA CASSLRDRGYEQYF TGTGCCAGCAGTTTACGGGACAGGGGCTACGAGCAGTACTTC
TRBJ2-1 NA TRBV20-1 NA CSAPINEQFF TGCAGCGCCCCTATTAATGAGCAGTTCTTC
TRBJ1-2 TRBD1 TRBV4-3 NA CASSLAGTGYGYGYTF TGCGCCAGCAGCCTAGCCGGGACAGGGTATGGCTATGGCTACACCTTC
TRBJ2-1 TRBD2 TRBV6-5 NA CASSSRLAGGSNEQFF TGTGCCAGCAGTTCTCGACTAGCGGGTGGATCCAATGAGCAGTTCTTC
TRBJ1-3 TRBD1 TRBV5-1 NA CASTRDRAKGNTIYF TGCGCCAGCACTAGGGACAGGGCGAAAGGAAACACCATATATTTT
TRBJ1-1 TRBD1 TRBV29-1 NA CSVDTQGATEAFF TGCAGCGTTGATACGCAGGGGGCTACTGAAGCTTTCTTT
TRBJ1-3 NA TRBV4-1 once CASSQDRGGSGNTIYF TGCGCCAGCAGCCAAGATAGGGGGGGCTCTGGAAACACCATATATTTT
TRBJ1-1 NA TRBV4-3 NA CASSQDLRNTEAFF TGCGCCAGCAGCCAAGATCTTAGGAACACTGAAGCTTTCTTT
TRBJ1-4 NA TRBV7-9 NA CASSSGPGAGNEKLFF TGTGCCAGCAGCTCGGGGCCAGGGGCTGGTAATGAAAAACTGTTTTTT
TRBJ2-1 NA TRBV7-9 NA CASSQQGRGYNEQFF TGTGCCAGCAGCCAGCAGGGCAGGGGCTACAATGAGCAGTTCTTC
TRBJ2-5 NA TRBV6-1 NA CASSDNQETQYF TGTGCCAGCAGTGACAACCAAGAGACCCAGTACTTC
TRBJ2-3 TRBD1 TRBV5-1 NA CASSLPGQSTDTQYF TGCGCCAGCAGCCTTCCGGGACAGAGCACAGATACGCAGTATTTT
TRBJ2-7 TRBD2 TRBV7-2 NA CASSRSGSREQYF TGTGCCAGCAGCCGAAGCGGGAGCAGAGAGCAGTACTTC
TRBJ1-4 NA TRBV29-1 NA CSVEFSDEKLFF TGCAGCGTTGAGTTCTCCGATGAAAAACTGTTTTTT
TRBJ2-7 NA TRBV9 NA CASSVGNNYEQYF TGTGCCAGCAGCGTAGGAAACAACTACGAGCAGTACTTC
TRBJ2-7 TRBD2 TRBV5-4 NA CASSLGRESYYEQYF TGTGCCAGCAGCTTGGGGCGGGAGAGCTATTACGAGCAGTACTTC
TRBJ2-3 TRBD1 TRBV19 NA CASSIGQGSTDTQYF TGTGCCAGTAGTATTGGACAGGGCAGCACAGATACGCAGTATTTT
TRBJ1-2 NA TRBV7-2 NA CASSLTPFNYGYTF TGTGCCAGCAGCCTGACACCTTTTAACTATGGCTACACCTTC
TRBJ2-7 NA TRBV7-9 NA CASRGAQGNEQYF TGTGCCAGCAGAGGGGCGCAAGGCAACGAGCAGTACTTC
TRBJ1-1 NA TRBV5-1 NA CASSRDGGNTEAFF TGCGCCAGCAGCCGGGACGGGGGGAACACTGAAGCTTTCTTT
TRBJ1-1 TRBD1 TRBV6-5 NA CASSYRGQINTEAFF TGTGCCAGCAGTTACAGGGGACAGATAAACACTGAAGCTTTCTTT
TRBJ2-1 NA TRBV9 once CASSVAQEATYNEQFF TGTGCCAGCAGCGTAGCTCAGGAGGCTACCTACAATGAGCAGTTCTTC
TRBJ1-5 NA TRBV18 NA CASSPDRNQPQHF TGTGCCAGCTCACCTGACAGAAATCAGCCCCAGCATTTT
TRBJ1-3 NA TRBV21-1 NA CASSTPLQGGTGNTIYF TGTGCCAGCAGCACGCCGTTACAGGGGGGGACTGGAAACACCATATATTTT
TRBJ1-1 NA TRBV2 NA CASSGYPSGTEAFF TGTGCCAGCAGCGGTTACCCCTCGGGGACTGAAGCTTTCTTT
TRBJ2-3 TRBD1 TRBV4-3 NA CASSQEMVGQGIADTQYF TGCGCCAGCAGCCAAGAAATGGTGGGACAGGGTATCGCAGATACGCAGTATTTT
TRBJ2-1 NA TRBV5-1 NA CASSVGTGYEQFF TGCGCCAGCAGCGTCGGTACAGGGTACGAGCAGTTCTTC
TRBJ2-3 TRBD1 TRBV9 NA CASSVGQGPSDTQYF TGTGCCAGCAGCGTCGGACAGGGCCCATCAGATACGCAGTATTTT
TRBJ1-2 NA TRBV16 NA CASSPRDSLIF TGTGCCAGCAGCCCTCGGGACTCCCTTATATTC
TRBJ2-3 TRBD1 TRBV9 NA CASSVAGRTGGTDTQYF TGTGCCAGCAGCGTAGCTGGCCGGACAGGGGGCACAGATACGCAGTATTTT
TRBJ2-1 TRBD2 TRBV4-1 NA CASSQGDGRGLNEQFF TGCGCCAGCAGCCAAGGAGACGGGAGGGGACTAAATGAGCAGTTCTTC
TRBJ1-1 TRBD1 TRBV7-2 NA CASSLTGHNTEAFF TGTGCCAGCAGCCTGACAGGGCATAACACTGAAGCTTTCTTT
TRBJ2-7 NA TRBV7-3 few CASSLLSGPYEQYF TGTGCCAGCAGCTTACTGAGCGGTCCATACGAGCAGTACTTC